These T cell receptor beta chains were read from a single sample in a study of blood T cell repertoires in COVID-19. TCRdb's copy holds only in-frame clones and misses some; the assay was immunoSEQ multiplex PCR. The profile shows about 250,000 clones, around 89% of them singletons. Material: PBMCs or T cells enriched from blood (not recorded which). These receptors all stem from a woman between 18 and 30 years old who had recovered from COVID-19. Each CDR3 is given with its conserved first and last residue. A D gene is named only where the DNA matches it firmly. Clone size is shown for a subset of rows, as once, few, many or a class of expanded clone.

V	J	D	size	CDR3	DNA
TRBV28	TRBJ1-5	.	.	CASSLPDAGANQPQHF	TGTGCCAGCAGTTTACCGGATGCGGGTGCCAATCAGCCCCAGCATTTT
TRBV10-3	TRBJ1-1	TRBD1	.	CAINGGGGTEAFF	TGTGCCATAAACGGAGGGGGCGGCACTGAAGCTTTCTTT
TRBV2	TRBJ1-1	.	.	CASSEWGGRDEAFF	TGTGCCAGCAGTGAATGGGGGGGGAGGGATGAAGCTTTCTTT
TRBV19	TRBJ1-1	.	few	CASGERENTEAFF	TGTGCCAGTGGAGAGCGGGAGAACACTGAAGCTTTCTTT
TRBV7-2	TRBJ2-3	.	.	CASSLGTDFTDTQYF	TGTGCCAGCAGCTTAGGGACAGACTTCACAGATACGCAGTATTTT
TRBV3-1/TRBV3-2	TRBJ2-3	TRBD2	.	CASSQAGGGDTQYF	TGTGCCAGCAGCCAAGCGGGGGGGGGAGATACGCAGTATTTT
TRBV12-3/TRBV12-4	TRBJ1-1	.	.	CASSFVRGTEAFF	TGTGCCAGCAGTTTTGTTCGGGGCACTGAAGCTTTCTTT
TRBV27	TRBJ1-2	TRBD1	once	CAAGTGDVGYTF	TGTGCCGCCGGGACAGGGGACGTCGGCTACACCTTC
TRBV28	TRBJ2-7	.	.	CASSLQGGSLEQYF	TGTGCCAGCAGTTTACAGGGGGGATCTCTTGAGCAGTACTTC
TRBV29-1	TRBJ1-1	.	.	CSVGREAGNTEAFF	TGCAGCGTTGGACGGGAGGCTGGGAACACTGAAGCTTTCTTT
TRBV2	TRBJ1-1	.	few	CASSPRATGVNTEAFF	TGTGCCAGCAGCCCAAGGGCGACAGGAGTTAACACTGAAGCTTTCTTT